This T cell receptor (beta chain) was observed in a study of T cell responses to AZD1222 COVID-19 vaccine. There are 14 residues in the CDR3. V lost 4 bases and J lost 2, with 12 bases in between. Germline CDR1 is MGHRA and CDR2 is YSYEKL. As for this clone: Its specificity is not known.

Notes on the study in general: Spike-specific TCR breadth and depth rose after two AZD1222 doses. Repertoires in all cases were sampled only once the peak T cell response had passed.

The table came from immunoSEQ multiplex PCR; TCRdb's copy has only in-frame clones and leaves some out. The data show 70,000 to 80,000 clones, around 82% seen once. This receptor was identified in an adult who received the AZD1222 COVID-19 vaccine. The sequencing here drew on peripheral blood, taken 28 days after the second AZD1222 dose. The chain employs TRBV4-1 and TRBJ2-7; weak D call: TRBD2 (5 bases). The CDR3 nucleotides are TGCGCCAGCAGCCGGGGAGAGGGTCCCTACGAGCAGTACTTC. Its protein product is CASSRGEGPYEQYF.